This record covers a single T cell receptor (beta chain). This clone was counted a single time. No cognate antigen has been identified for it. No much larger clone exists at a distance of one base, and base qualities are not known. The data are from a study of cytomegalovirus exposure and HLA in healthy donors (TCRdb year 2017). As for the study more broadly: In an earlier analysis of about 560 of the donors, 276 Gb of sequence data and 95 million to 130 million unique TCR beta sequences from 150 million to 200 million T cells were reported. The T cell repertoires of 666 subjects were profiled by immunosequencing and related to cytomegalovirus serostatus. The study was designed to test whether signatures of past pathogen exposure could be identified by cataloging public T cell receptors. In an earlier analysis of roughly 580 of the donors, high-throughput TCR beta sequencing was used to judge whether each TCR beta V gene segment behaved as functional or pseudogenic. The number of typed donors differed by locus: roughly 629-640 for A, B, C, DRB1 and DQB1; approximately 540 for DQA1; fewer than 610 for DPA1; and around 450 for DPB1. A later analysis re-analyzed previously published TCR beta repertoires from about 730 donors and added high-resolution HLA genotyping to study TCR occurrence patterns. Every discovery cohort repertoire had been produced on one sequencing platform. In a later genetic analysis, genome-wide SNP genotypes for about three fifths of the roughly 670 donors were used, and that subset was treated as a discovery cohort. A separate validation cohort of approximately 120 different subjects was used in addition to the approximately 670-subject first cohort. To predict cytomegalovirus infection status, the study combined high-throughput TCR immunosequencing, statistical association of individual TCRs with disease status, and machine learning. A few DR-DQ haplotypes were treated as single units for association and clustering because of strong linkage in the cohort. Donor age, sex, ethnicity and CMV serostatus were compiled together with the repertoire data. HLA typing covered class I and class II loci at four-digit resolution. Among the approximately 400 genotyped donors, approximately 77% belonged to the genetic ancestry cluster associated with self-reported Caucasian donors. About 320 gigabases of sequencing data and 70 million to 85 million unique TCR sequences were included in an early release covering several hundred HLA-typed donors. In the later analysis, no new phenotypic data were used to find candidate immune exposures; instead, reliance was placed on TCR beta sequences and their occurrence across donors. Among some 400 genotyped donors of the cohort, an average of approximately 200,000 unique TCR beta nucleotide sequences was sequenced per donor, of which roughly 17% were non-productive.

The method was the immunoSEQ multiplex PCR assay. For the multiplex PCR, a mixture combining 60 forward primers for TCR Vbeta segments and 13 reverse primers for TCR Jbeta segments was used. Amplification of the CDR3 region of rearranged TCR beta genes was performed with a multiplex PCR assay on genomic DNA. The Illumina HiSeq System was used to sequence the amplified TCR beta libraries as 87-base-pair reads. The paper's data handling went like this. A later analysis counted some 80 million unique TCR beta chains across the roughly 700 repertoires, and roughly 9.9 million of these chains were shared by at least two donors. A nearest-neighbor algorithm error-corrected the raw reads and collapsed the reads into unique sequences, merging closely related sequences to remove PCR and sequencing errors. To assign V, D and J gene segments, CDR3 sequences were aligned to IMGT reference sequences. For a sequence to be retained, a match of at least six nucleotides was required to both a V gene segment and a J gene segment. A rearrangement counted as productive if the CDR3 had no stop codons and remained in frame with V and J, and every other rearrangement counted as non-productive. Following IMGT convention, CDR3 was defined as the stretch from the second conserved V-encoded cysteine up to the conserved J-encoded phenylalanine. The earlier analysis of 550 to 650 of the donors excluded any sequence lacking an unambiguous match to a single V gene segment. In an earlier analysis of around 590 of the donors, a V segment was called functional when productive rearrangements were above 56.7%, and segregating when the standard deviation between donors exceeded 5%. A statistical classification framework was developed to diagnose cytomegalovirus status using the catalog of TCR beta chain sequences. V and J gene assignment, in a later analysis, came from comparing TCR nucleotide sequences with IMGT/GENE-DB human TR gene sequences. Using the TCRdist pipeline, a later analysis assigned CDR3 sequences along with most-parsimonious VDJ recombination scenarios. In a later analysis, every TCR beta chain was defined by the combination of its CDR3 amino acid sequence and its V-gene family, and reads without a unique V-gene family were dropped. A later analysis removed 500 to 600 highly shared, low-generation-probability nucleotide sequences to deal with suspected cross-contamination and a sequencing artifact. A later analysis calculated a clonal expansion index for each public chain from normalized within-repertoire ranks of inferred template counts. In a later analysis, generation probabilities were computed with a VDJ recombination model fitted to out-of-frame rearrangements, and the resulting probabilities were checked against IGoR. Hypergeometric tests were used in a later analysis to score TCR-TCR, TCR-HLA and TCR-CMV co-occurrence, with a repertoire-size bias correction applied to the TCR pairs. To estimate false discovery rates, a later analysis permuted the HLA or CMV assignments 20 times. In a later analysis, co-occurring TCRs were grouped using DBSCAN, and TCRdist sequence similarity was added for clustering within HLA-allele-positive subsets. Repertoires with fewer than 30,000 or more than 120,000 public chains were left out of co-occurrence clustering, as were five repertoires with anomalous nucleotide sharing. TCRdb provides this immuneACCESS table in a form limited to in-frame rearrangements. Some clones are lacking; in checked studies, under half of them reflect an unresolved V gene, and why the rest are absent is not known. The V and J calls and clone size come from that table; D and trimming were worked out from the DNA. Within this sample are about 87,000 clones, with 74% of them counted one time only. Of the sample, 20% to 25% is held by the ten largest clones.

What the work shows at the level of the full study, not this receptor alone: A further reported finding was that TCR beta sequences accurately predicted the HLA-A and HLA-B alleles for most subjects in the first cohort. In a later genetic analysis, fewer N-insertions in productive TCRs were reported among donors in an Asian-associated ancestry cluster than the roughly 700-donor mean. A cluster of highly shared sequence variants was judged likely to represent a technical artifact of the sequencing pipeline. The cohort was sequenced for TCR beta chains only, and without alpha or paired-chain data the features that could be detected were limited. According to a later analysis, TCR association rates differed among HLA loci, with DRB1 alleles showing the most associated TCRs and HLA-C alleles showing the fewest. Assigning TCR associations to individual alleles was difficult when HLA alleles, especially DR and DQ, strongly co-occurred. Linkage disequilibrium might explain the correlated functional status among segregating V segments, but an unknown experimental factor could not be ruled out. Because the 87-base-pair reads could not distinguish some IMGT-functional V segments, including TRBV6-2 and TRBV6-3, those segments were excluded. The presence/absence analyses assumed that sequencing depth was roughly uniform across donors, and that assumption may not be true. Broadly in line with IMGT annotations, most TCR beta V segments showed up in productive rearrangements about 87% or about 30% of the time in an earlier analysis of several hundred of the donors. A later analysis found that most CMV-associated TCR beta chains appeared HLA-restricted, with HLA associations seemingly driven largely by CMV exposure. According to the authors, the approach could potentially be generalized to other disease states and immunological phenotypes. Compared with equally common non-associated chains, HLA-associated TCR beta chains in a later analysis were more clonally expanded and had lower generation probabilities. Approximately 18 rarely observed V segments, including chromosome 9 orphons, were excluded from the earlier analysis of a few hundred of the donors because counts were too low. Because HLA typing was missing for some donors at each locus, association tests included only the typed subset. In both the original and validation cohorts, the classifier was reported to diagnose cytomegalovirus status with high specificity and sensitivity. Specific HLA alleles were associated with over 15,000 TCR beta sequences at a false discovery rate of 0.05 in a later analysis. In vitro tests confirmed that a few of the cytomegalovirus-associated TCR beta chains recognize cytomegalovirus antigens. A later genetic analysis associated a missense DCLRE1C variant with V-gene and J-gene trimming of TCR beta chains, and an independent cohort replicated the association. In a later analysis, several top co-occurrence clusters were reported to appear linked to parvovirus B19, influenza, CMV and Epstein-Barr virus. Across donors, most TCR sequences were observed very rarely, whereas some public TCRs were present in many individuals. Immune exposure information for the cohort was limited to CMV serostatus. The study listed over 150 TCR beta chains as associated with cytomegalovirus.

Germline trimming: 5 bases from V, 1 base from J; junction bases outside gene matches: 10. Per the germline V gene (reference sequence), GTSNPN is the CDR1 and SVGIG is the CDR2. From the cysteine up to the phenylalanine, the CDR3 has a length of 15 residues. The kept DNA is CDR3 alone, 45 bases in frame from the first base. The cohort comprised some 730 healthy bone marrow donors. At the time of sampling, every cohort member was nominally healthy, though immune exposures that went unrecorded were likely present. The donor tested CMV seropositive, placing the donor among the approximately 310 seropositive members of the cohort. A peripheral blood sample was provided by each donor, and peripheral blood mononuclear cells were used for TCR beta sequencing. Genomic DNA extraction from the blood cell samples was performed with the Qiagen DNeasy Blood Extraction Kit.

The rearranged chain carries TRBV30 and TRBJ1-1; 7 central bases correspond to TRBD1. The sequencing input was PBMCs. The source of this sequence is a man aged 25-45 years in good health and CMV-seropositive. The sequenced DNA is TGTGCCTGGGCTAAAGGGGGCAGGGGGAACACTGAAGCTTTCTTT. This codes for CAWAKGGRGNTEAFF.